This TCR beta chain was documented in a study of shared clonotypes between healthy human individuals. A split of CD4+ cells into CD45RA+ naive and CD45RA-negative memory subsets was performed. This CDR3 has 13 residues. The V gene end was trimmed by 11 bases and the J gene end by 8 bases; junction bases not matched to a gene: 14. CDR1 is MDHEN, CDR2 SYDVKM, per germline. The count of this clone is one. Profiling relied on immunoSEQ multiplex PCR, and the TCRdb table lists in-frame clones only, not all of them. Of 2,100,000 or so clones listed, 90% to 96% are singletons. Sequences were obtained from naive CD4+ T cells sorted from blood. Noted subset: CD45RA+ positively selected. The chain couples TRBV28 to TRBJ1-1; 7 positions agree with TRBD1. This receptor was taken from a man younger than 35 in good health. The CDR3, as DNA: TGTGCCCTCCGGGGCCAGGGGGGATCCGAAGCTTTCTTT. Protein: CALRGQGGSEAFF.